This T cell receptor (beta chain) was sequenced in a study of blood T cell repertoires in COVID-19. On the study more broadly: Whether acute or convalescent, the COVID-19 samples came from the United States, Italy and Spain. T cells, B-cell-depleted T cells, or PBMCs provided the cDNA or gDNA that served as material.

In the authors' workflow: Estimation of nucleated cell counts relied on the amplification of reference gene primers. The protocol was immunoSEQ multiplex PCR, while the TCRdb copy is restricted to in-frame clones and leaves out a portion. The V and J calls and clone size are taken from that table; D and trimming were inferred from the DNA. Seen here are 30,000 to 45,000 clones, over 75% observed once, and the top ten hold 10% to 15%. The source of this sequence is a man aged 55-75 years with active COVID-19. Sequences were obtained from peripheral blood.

The CDR3 DNA is TGTGCCAGCATTACACGGGACAGGGTAGGGAATGAGCAGTTCTTC. It translates to CASITRDRVGNEQFF. This chain uses TRBV27 with TRBJ2-1; TRBD1 aligns across 9 bases. From germline, CDR1 is MNHEY and CDR2 SMNVEV (reference sequence). The CDR3 is 15 residues long. V was pared by 7 bases and J by 7 bases, with 11 bases of the junction left unmatched.